This T cell receptor (beta chain) was sequenced for a study of blood T cells in healthy people across ages. Broader study findings: It was the long-lived donors that had more naive CD4+ cells and higher diversity than aged donors.

V was clipped by 4 bases and J by 5 bases, with 16 bases between them. CDR3 length: 14 residues. Germline CDR1 reads SGHRS; CDR2 reads YFSETQ. This clonotype was detected only a few times. What it recognizes is unknown. A second 7 to 11 cycle PCR used barcoded and J-beta primers. CDR3-containing paired-end reads numbered at least 2.5 million in each sample. Via MiXCR, TCRdb re-called the 5' RACE reads, giving one row per CDR3 protein. The sample holds hundreds of thousands of distinct CDR3 sequences; under 30% are singletons and the top ten take around 16%. The gene calls are TRBV5-1 and TRBJ2-7; D is perhaps TRBD1 (6 bases). The sequenced sample consisted of blood. The receptor's source is a woman of 80 years or more in good health. In DNA, the CDR3 is TGCGCCAGCAGCCCCACGGGACACCCGCACGAGCAGTACTTC. Translating gives CASSPTGHPHEQYF.